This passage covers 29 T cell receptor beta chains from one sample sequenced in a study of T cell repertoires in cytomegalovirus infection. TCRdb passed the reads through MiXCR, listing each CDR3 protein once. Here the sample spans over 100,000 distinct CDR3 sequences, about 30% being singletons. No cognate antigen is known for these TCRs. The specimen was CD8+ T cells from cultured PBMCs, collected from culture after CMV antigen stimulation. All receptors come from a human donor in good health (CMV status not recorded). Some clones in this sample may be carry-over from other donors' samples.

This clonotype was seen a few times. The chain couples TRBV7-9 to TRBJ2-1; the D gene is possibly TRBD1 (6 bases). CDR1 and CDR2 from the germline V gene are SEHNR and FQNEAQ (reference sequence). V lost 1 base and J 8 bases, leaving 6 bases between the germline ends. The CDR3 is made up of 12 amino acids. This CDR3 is CASSLGGHEQFF. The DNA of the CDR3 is TGTGCCAGCAGCTTAGGGGGGCATGAGCAGTTCTTC.

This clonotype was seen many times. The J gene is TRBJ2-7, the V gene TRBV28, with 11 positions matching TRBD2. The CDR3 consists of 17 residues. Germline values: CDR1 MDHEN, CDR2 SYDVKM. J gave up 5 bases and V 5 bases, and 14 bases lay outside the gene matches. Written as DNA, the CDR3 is TGTGCCAGCAGTCACCCCCCTAGACTAGCGGGGATTGACGAGCAGTACTTC. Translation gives CASSHPPRLAGIDEQYF.

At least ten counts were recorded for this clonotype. CDR3 sequence: CASSDTVTFTEAFF. In DNA form, the CDR3 reads TGTGCCAGCAGCGATACGGTCACCTTTACTGAAGCTTTCTTT. The V and J genes are TRBV7-9 and TRBJ1-1; D is unclear. V was trimmed by 5 bases and J by 5 bases, leaving 15 bases between them. The CDR3 runs 14 residues. Looked up from germline, CDR1 is SEHNR and CDR2 is FQNEAQ (reference sequence).

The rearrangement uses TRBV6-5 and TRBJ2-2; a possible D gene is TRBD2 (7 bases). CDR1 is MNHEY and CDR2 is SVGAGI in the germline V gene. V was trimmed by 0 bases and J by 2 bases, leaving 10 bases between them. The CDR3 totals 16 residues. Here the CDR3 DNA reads TGTGCCAGCAGTTACTCCGGGGGGCTAAACACCGGGGAGCTGTTTTTT. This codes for CASSYSGGLNTGELFF.

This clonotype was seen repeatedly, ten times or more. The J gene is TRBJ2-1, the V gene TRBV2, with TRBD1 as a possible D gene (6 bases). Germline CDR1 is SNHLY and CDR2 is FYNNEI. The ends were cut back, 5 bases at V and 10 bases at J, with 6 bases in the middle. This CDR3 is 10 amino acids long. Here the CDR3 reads CASSQGEQFF. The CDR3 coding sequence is TGTGCCAGCAGTCAGGGGGAGCAGTTCTTC.

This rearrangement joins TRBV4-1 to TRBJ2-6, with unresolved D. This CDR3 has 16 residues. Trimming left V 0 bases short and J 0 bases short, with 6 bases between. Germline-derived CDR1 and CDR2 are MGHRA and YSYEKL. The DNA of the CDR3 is TGCGCCAGCAGCCAAGATACCCGCTCTGGGGCCAACGTCCTGACTTTC. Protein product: CASSQDTRSGANVLTF.

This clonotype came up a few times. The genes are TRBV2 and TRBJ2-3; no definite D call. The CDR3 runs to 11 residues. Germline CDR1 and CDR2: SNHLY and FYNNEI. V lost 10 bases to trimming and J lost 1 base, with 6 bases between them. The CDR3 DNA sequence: TGTGCCATCCGGGGCACAGATACGCAGTATTTT. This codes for CAIRGTDTQYF.

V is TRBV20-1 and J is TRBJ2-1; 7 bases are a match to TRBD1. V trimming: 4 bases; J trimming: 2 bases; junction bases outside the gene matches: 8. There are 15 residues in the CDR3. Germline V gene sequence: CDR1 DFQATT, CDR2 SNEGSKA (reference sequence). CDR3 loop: CSATPTGRPYNEQFF. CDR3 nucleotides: TGCAGTGCTACTCCGACAGGGCGTCCCTACAATGAGCAGTTCTTC.

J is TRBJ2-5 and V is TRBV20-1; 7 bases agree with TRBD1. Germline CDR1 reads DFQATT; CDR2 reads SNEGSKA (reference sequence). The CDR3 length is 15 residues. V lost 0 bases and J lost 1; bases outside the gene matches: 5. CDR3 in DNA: TGCAGTGCTAGAGATCAGGGGACAGTCCAAGAGACCCAGTACTTC. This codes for CSARDQGTVQETQYF.

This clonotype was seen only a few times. For the CDR3, the DNA is TGTGCCACCAGCCAGGATTGGCACACTGAAGCTTTCTTT. It translates to CATSQDWHTEAFF. The chain carries TRBV15 and TRBJ1-1, with D hard to call. The germline CDR1 and CDR2 sequences are LNHNV and YYDKDF (reference sequence). The V end lost 5 bases, the J end lost 3 bases, and 10 bases lay between the germline ends. CDR3 length: 13 residues. Variable domain in full (rest from reference TRBV15 and TRBJ1-1): DAMVIQNPRYQVTQFGKPVTLSCSQTLNHNVMYWYQQKSSQAPKLLFHYYDKDFNNEADTPDNFQSRRPNTSFCFLDIRSPGLGDTAMYLCATSQDWHTEAFFGQGTRLTVV.

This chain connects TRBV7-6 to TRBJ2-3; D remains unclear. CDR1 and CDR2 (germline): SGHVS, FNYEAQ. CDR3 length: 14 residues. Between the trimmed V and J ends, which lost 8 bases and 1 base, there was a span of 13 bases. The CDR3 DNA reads TGTGCCAGCGCAGATATCAGCGGCACAGATACGCAGTATTTT. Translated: CASADISGTDTQYF.

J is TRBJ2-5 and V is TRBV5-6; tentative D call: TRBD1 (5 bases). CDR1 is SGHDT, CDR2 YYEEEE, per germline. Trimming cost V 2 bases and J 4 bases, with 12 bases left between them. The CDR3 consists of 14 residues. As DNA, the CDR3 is TGTGCCAGCAGCTTAAGGGGCGCACCAGAGACCCAGTACTTC. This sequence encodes CASSLRGAPETQYF.

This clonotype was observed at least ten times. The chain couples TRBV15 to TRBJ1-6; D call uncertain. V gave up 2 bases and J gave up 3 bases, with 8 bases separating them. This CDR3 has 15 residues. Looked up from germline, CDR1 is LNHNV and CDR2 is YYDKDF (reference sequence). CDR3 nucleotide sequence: TGTGCCACCAGCAGATCCAGGAACTATAATTCACCCCTCCACTTT. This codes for CATSRSRNYNSPLHF.

CDR3 sequence reads: CASSAAVNTEAFF. Here the CDR3 DNA reads TGTGCCAGCAGCGCGGCTGTGAACACTGAAGCTTTCTTT. The chain carries TRBV9 and TRBJ1-1, with D hard to call. Germline V gives CDR1 SGDLS, CDR2 YYNGEE. Between the trimmed V and J ends, which lost 3 bases and 0 bases, there was a span of 6 bases. CDR3 length: 13 amino acids.

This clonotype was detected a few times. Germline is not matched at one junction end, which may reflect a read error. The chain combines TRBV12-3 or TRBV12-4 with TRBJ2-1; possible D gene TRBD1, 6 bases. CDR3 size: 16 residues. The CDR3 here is CASSLRTVALYSEQFF. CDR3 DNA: TGTGCCAGCAGTCTCCGGACAGTTGCCCTCTACAGTGAGCAGTTCTTC.

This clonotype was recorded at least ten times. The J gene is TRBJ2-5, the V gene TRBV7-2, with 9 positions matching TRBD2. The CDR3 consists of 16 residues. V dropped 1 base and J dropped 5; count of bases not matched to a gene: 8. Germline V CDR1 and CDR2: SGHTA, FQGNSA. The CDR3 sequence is CASSLVLAGAGETQYF. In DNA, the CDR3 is TGTGCCAGCAGCTTAGTATTAGCGGGGGCCGGGGAGACCCAGTACTTC.

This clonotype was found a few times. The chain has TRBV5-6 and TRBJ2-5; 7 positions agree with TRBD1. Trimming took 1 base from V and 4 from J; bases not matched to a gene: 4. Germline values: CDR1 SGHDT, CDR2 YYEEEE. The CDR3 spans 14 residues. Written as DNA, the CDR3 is TGTGCCAGCAGCTTGAAACAGGGGCGAGAGACCCAGTACTTC. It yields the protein CASSLKQGRETQYF.

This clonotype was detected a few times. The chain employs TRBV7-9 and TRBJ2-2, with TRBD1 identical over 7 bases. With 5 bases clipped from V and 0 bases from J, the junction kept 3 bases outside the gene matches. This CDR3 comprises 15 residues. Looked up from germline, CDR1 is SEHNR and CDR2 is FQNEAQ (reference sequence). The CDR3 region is CASSPGTANTGELFF. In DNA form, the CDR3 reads TGTGCCAGCAGCCCAGGGACAGCGAACACCGGGGAGCTGTTTTTT.

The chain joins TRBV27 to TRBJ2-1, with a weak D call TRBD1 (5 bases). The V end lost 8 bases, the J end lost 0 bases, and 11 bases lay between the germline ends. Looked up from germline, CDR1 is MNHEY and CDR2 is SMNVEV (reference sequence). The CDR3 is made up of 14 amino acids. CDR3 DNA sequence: TGTGCCAGCTCCCAGGGAAGCTCCTACAATGAGCAGTTCTTC. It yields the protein CASSQGSSYNEQFF.

CDR3 residues: CASSLTGTALSYNEQFF. As DNA, the CDR3 is TGTGCCAGCAGCTTGACCGGGACCGCCCTATCCTACAATGAGCAGTTCTTC. The gene calls are TRBV5-6 and TRBJ2-1; D possibly matches TRBD1 or TRBD2 (5 bases each). Trimming removed 1 base from V and 1 base from J, with 15 bases in between. The CDR3 has 17 residues. The V gene's germline CDR1 is SGHDT and CDR2 YYEEEE.

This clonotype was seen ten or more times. In nucleotides, the CDR3 is TGTGCCAGCAGCGAAACGAGCGGGGGATCGTGGACAGATACGCAGTATTTT. The encoded protein is CASSETSGGSWTDTQYF. The chain is built from TRBV11-2 and TRBJ2-3; 8 positions agree with TRBD2. Germline CDR1 SGHAT, CDR2 FQNNGV. The CDR3 is 17 residues long. V was clipped by 5 bases and J by 3 bases; unmatched bases: 13. Filled out from reference TRBV11-2 and TRBJ2-3, the complete variable domain reads EAGVAQSPRYKIIEKRQSVAFWCNPISGHATLYWYQQILGQGPKLLIQFQNNGVVDDSQLPKDRFSAERLKGVDSTLKIQPAKLEDSAVYLCASSETSGGSWTDTQYFGPGTRLTVL.

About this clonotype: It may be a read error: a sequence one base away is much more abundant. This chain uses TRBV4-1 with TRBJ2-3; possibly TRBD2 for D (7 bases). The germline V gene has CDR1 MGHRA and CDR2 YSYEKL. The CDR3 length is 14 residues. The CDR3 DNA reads TGCGCCAGCAGCCGGGGGGGGGCGTCAGATTCGCAGTATTTT. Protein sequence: CASSRGGASDSQYF.

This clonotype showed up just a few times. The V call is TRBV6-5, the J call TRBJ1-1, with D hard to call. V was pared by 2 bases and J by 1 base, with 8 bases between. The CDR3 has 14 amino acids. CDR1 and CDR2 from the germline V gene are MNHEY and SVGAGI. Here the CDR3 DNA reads TGTGCCAGCAGTTACGAGCTTAGGAACACTGAAGCTTTCTTT. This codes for CASSYELRNTEAFF.

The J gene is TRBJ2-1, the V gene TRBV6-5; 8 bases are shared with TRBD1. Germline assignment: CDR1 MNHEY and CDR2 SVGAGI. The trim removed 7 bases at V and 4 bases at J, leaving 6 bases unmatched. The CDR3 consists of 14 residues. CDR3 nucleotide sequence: TGTGCCAGCAACCAGGGACAGGCATACAATGAGCAGTTCTTC. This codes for CASNQGQAYNEQFF.

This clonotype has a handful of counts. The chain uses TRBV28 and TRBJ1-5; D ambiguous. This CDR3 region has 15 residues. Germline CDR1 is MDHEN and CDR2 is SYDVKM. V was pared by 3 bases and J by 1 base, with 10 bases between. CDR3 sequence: CASSFSHRSNQPQHF. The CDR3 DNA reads TGTGCCAGCAGTTTTAGCCATCGGAGCAATCAGCCCCAGCATTTT.

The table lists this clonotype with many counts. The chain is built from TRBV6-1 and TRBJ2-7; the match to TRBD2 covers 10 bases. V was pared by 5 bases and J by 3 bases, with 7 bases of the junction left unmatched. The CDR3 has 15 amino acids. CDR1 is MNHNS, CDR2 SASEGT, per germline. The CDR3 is CASSQLAGGRYEQYF. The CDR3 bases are TGTGCCAGCAGTCAGTTAGCGGGGGGCCGCTACGAGCAGTACTTC.

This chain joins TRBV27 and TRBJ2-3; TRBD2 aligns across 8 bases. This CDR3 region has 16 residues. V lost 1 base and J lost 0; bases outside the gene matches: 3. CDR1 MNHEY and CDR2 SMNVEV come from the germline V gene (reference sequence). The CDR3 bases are TGTGCCAGCAGTTTATACGGGGGGGGCAGCACAGATACGCAGTATTTT. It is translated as CASSLYGGGSTDTQYF.

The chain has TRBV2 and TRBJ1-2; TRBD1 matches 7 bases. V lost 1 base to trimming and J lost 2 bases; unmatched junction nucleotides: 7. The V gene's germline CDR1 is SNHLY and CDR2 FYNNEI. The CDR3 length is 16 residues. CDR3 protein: CASSEGGQAANYGYTF. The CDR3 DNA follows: TGTGCCAGCAGTGAAGGTGGACAGGCGGCAAACTATGGCTACACCTTC.

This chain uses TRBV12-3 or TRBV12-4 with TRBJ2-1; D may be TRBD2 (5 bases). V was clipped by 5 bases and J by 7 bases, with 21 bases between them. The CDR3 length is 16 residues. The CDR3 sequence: CASSRAFNPGTNEQFF. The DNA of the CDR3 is TGTGCCAGCAGTCGCGCATTTAACCCGGGAACAAATGAGCAGTTCTTC.